Shown below are 2 T cell receptor beta chains from a single sample sequenced in a study of cytomegalovirus exposure and HLA in healthy donors. The PCR ran on 60 Vbeta and 13 Jbeta primers. The table came from immunoSEQ multiplex PCR; TCRdb's copy has only in-frame clones and leaves some out. There are 190,000 or so clones in the sample; around 86% occur only once, and roughly 1.5% lies in the top ten. The specimen was PBMCs. The receptors stem from a man in his fifties or sixties in good health and CMV-seronegative.

This chain connects TRBV7-2 to TRBJ1-1; D may be TRBD1 (5 bases). The V and J ends lost 0 bases and 4 bases respectively, with 15 bases between them. The CDR3 contains 16 residues. From germline, CDR1 is SGHTA and CDR2 FQGNSA. In DNA, the CDR3 is TGTGCCAGCAGCTTAGCGCTATGGTCCCAGGGCACTGAAGCTTTCTTT. Protein: CASSLALWSQGTEAFF.

The chain has TRBV7-8 and TRBJ2-5; D is possibly TRBD2 (5 bases). The J call is doubtful: the DNA matches TRBJ2-7 better. Germline V gene sequence: CDR1 SGHVS, CDR2 FQNEAQ. The CDR3 is 14 amino acids. The DNA for the CDR3 is TGTGCCAGCAGCCCCCGGGGTGGCTCCTACGAGCAGTACTTC. Translation gives CASSPRGGSYEQYF.